Below, 21 T cell receptor beta chains from the same sample are listed, as sequenced in a study of T cells after yellow fever vaccination. TCRdb independently ran MiXCR on the 5' RACE reads; one entry per CDR3 protein. This table holds a few hundred thousand distinct CDR3 sequences, over 4% found once. Sequenced material: PBMCs, taken 5 days after the yellow fever booster vaccination. Receptor source: a man between 18 and 35 years old who received the YFV17D yellow fever vaccine.

This clonotype was picked up many times. The V gene is TRBV4-2, the J gene TRBJ1-2; D is undetermined. Trimming cost V 4 bases and J 3 bases, with 9 bases left between them. Germline V gene data show CDR1 as LGHNA and CDR2 as YNFKEQ. The CDR3 is made up of 13 amino acids. The CDR3 sequence: CASSLKGDYGYTF. The CDR3 bases are TGTGCCAGCAGCCTTAAGGGAGACTATGGCTACACCTTC.

This clonotype was seen ten or more times. This sequence joins TRBV18 and TRBJ1-5; no reliable D call. The V gene lost 3 bases and the J gene lost 2 bases, with 14 bases spanning the gap. This CDR3 is 16 amino acids long. Germline CDR1 is KGHSH and CDR2 is LQKENI. CDR3 residues: CASSPREGGGNQPQHF. The CDR3 DNA follows: TGTGCCAGCTCACCTCGAGAGGGTGGAGGCAATCAGCCCCAGCATTTT.

This clonotype was observed many times. V is TRBV4-3 and J is TRBJ1-5; D perhaps matches TRBD1 (5 bases). Trimming took 1 base from V and 6 from J, leaving 10 bases between them. CDR3 size: 14 residues. Per germline, CDR1 LGHNA and CDR2 YSLEER. CDR3 protein: CASSQVRARQPQHF. CDR3 nucleotide sequence: TGCGCCAGCAGCCAAGTCAGGGCCCGTCAGCCCCAGCATTTT.

This sequence joins TRBV4-3 and TRBJ1-1; no clear D gene. V shed 4 bases and J shed 1 base, with 10 bases lying between them. CDR3 length equals 14 residues. Germline V gene lookup returns CDR1 LGHNA and CDR2 YSLEER. CDR3 loop: CASSPRGSNTEAFF. CDR3 nucleotides: TGCGCCAGCAGCCCCCGCGGATCGAACACTGAAGCTTTCTTT.

This clonotype was counted between two and nine times. This rearrangement joins TRBV10-3 to TRBJ1-2; D remains unclear. The CDR3 covers 13 residues. Deletions cut 3 bases from V and 2 bases from J, with 7 bases between. In germline, CDR1 is ENHRY, CDR2 SYGVKD. CDR3: CAISESQNYGYTF. As DNA, the CDR3 is TGTGCCATCAGTGAATCGCAGAACTATGGCTACACCTTC.

The table lists this clonotype with many counts. The chain is built from TRBV7-2 and TRBJ2-3; weak D call: TRBD2 (7 bases). Germline assignment: CDR1 SGHTA and CDR2 FQGNSA. The ends were cut back, 2 bases at V and 14 bases at J, with 14 bases in the middle. CDR3 size: 12 residues. CDR3: CASSLLGGPRYF. For the CDR3, the DNA is TGTGCCAGCAGCTTACTCGGGGGGCCCCGGTATTTT.

The chain employs TRBV5-6 and TRBJ1-2; D ambiguous. The CDR3 totals 14 residues. Trimming left V 1 base short and J 2 bases short, with 9 bases between. Germline CDR1 and CDR2: SGHDT and YYEEEE. This CDR3 is CASSLMWVNYGYTF. The CDR3 nucleotides read TGTGCCAGCAGCTTGATGTGGGTGAACTATGGCTACACCTTC.

This clonotype was recorded at least ten times. The rearrangement joins TRBV4-3 to TRBJ1-1, with D unclear. Per the germline V gene, CDR1 is LGHNA and CDR2 is YSLEER. The CDR3 covers 15 residues. V was cut by 4 bases and J by 1 base, with 13 bases left in between. In DNA form, the CDR3 reads TGCGCCAGCAGCCCTTTGGAGGCCCGGAACACTGAAGCTTTCTTT. Its translation: CASSPLEARNTEAFF.

This sequence joins TRBV7-2 and TRBJ1-1; TRBD1 matches 7 bases. This CDR3 has 18 amino acids. Germline lookup yields CDR1 SGHTA and CDR2 FQGNSA. Losses at the gene ends were 4 bases for V and 0 bases for J; bases not matched to a gene: 14. The CDR3 nucleotides are TGTGCCAGCAGCTCAACTCTGGGGACAGTATTAATGAACACTGAAGCTTTCTTT. Amino acids: CASSSTLGTVLMNTEAFF.

The chain uses TRBV12-3 or TRBV12-4 and TRBJ2-3; TRBD2 might be the D (7 bases). The CDR3 covers 14 residues. V was cut by 8 bases and J by 4 bases, with 16 bases left in between. The CDR3 DNA follows: TGTGCCAGCCTGGGCGGGGGCGGCCCAGATACGCAGTATTTT. Amino acids: CASLGGGGPDTQYF.

The rearrangement joins TRBV5-1 to TRBJ1-4; 9 bases are a match to TRBD1. CDR1 is SGHRS and CDR2 is YFSETQ in the germline V gene. CDR3 length: 16 amino acids. J was trimmed by 5 bases and V by 4 bases; bases with no gene match: 9. Here the CDR3 reads CASSVAGQGLNEKLFF. The DNA for the CDR3 is TGCGCCAGCAGCGTCGCTGGACAGGGGTTAAATGAAAAACTGTTTTTT.

The J gene is TRBJ1-4, the V gene TRBV12-3 or TRBV12-4, with D possibly matching TRBD1 (5 bases). The length of the CDR3 is 13 residues. V lost 8 bases to trimming and J lost 3 bases, with 10 bases between them. The CDR3 is CASGGGANEKLFF. The CDR3 bases are TGTGCCAGCGGGGGTGGGGCTAATGAAAAACTGTTTTTT.

This chain connects TRBV12-3 or TRBV12-4 to TRBJ2-1; 15 bases fit TRBD2. The CDR3 contains 18 residues. J was trimmed by 2 bases and V by 7 bases; bases with no gene match: 9. The CDR3 is CASTPTGLAGGTYNEQFF. CDR3 DNA sequence: TGTGCCAGCACTCCAACAGGACTAGCGGGGGGGACCTACAATGAGCAGTTCTTC.

A few counts support this clonotype. The chain links TRBV4-2 to TRBJ2-3; 9 bases agree with TRBD1. The germline V gene has CDR1 LGHNA and CDR2 YNFKEQ. The CDR3 length is 17 residues. V trimming: 3 bases; J trimming: 2 bases; junction bases outside the gene matches: 9. The CDR3 sequence: CASSHYRGQGITDTQYF. CDR3 coding DNA: TGTGCCAGCAGCCACTACAGGGGGCAAGGGATCACAGATACGCAGTATTTT.

The chain is built from TRBV5-1 and TRBJ2-7; D assignment may be TRBD1 or TRBD2 (7 bases each). The CDR3 loop spans 12 amino acids. V was cut by 3 bases and J by 7 bases, with 11 bases left in between. CDR1 is SGHRS and CDR2 is YFSETQ in the germline V gene. Here the CDR3 reads CASSWQGGEQYF. CDR3 sequence (DNA): TGCGCCAGCAGCTGGCAGGGGGGGGAGCAGTACTTC.

Ten or more counts support this clonotype. This chain links TRBV5-1 with TRBJ2-1, with D tentatively TRBD1 (5 bases). The CDR3 is 14 residues long. The V and J ends lost 2 bases and 3 bases respectively, with 9 bases between them. Germline values: CDR1 SGHRS, CDR2 YFSETQ. The chain's CDR3 is CASSLETVYNEQFF. CDR3 in DNA: TGCGCCAGCAGCTTAGAGACAGTCTACAATGAGCAGTTCTTC.

This clonotype was observed many times. One end of the junction fails to match germline, which may point to a read error. This rearrangement joins TRBV6-6 to TRBJ1-2; D call uncertain. This CDR3 is built from 11 residues. CDR1 and CDR2 from the germline V gene are MNHNY and SVGAGI (reference sequence). CDR3 DNA: TGTGCCAGCAGTTACTCATCGGACGACTACTTC. Amino acid sequence: CASSYSSDDYF.

This chain connects TRBV12-3 or TRBV12-4 to TRBJ1-4; possible D gene TRBD1, 5 bases. This CDR3 has 15 residues. V was cut by 2 bases and J by 5 bases, with 12 bases left in between. Here the CDR3 DNA reads TGTGCCAGCAGTTTATCCGGGGACCGGAATGAAAAACTGTTTTTT. As protein: CASSLSGDRNEKLFF.

This clonotype has at least ten counts. The chain uses TRBV10-3 and TRBJ2-5, with 9 bases identical to TRBD1. V was pared by 6 bases and J by 3 bases, with 8 bases of the junction left unmatched. The germline gives CDR1 ENHRY, CDR2 SYGVKD. This CDR3 spans 15 amino acids. CDR3 residues: CAISIQGAGEETQYF. Written as DNA, the CDR3 is TGTGCCATCAGCATACAGGGGGCAGGGGAAGAGACCCAGTACTTC.

This clonotype has at least ten counts. The J gene is TRBJ2-5, the V gene TRBV20-1; possible D gene TRBD1, 6 bases. The CDR3 runs 15 residues. Trimming cost V 1 base and J 4 bases, with 16 bases left between them. Germline-derived CDR1 and CDR2 are DFQATT and SNEGSKA (reference sequence). CDR3 region: CSARAPRGRGETQYF. The CDR3 DNA reads as TGCAGTGCTAGAGCCCCCCGAGGCAGGGGAGAGACCCAGTACTTC.

This clonotype was found many times. J is TRBJ2-1 and V is TRBV29-1, with 7 positions matching TRBD1. Trimming took 4 bases from V and 2 from J; bases not matched to a gene: 2. This CDR3 contains 13 residues. Looked up from germline, CDR1 is SQVTM and CDR2 is ANQGSEA. CDR3 sequence (DNA): TGCAGCGTTGGACAGGGCCCCTACAATGAGCAGTTCTTC. As protein: CSVGQGPYNEQFF.